This TCR beta chain was recovered during a study of radiotherapy plus CTLA-4 blockade in lung cancer (dated by TCRdb to between 2018 and 2020). For the study in its entirety: Among the enrolled patients, approximately 18% had an objective response, and roughly 30% reached disease control. General study outcomes and caveats: The strongest predictors of response were reported to be early dynamic shifts in blood T cell clones along with a rise in serum interferon-beta following radiation. TCR clones derived from tumors expanded in peripheral blood after treatment with radiotherapy and ipilimumab.

Focal radiation therapy combined with CTLA-4 blockade (ipilimumab) was tested in patients with chemo-refractory metastatic non-small-cell lung cancer. This clone was detected only a few times. What antigen it recognizes has not been identified. No qualities accompany the bases; no much larger clone lies one base away. The library was made by the immunoSEQ multiplex PCR assay. The table comes from immuneACCESS by way of TCRdb, which keeps in-frame sequences with V and J called. Part of the clones is missing from these tables; in studies checked, under half for an unresolved V gene and the rest for unknown reasons. Recorded for this sample are tens of thousands of clones; roughly 76% of them occurred a single time. The ten largest clones add up to about 15% of the sample. The CDR3 covers 15 residues, taking in both the cysteine and the phenylalanine. Only the CDR3 region is kept as DNA, spanning 45 bases read in frame from base 1. The germline V gene specifies ENHRY as CDR1 and SYGVKD as CDR2. The germline V end is reduced by 2 bases and the J end by 5 bases; junction bases left unmatched: 3.

The receptor was isolated from a human donor with non-small cell lung cancer whose response to radiotherapy plus ipilimumab could not be evaluated. Some clones in this sample may be carry-over from other donors' samples. The material was peripheral blood, obtained from a patient treated with radiotherapy plus ipilimumab. The chain is made from TRBV10-3 and TRBJ2-1, with 10 junctional bases fitting TRBD2. For the CDR3, the sequence is CAISERTSGDNEQFF. The sequenced DNA is TGTGCCATCAGTGAGAGGACTAGCGGCGACAATGAGCAGTTCTTC.